The 21 T cell receptor beta chains below come from one sample, sequenced in a study of blood T cell repertoires in COVID-19. Profiling relied on immunoSEQ multiplex PCR, and the TCRdb table lists in-frame clones only, not all of them. This sample yields almost 500,000 clones, of which roughly nine tenths are seen a single time; 8.3% belongs to the top ten. Input material: PBMCs or T cells enriched from blood (not recorded which). All receptors come from a woman aged 60 to 75 who had recovered from COVID-19.

This clone was observed once. This chain uses TRBV6-5 with TRBJ1-5; D possibly corresponds to TRBD1 (6 bases). This CDR3 comprises 15 residues. V was shortened by 6 bases and J by 0 bases, with 12 bases between the two germline ends. Per the germline V gene, CDR1 is MNHEY and CDR2 is SVGAGI. The CDR3: CASRGGPYSNQPQHF. The CDR3 DNA reads TGTGCCAGCAGAGGGGGACCCTATAGCAATCAGCCCCAGCATTTT.

The V gene is TRBV7-8, the J gene TRBJ2-3, with D possibly TRBD2 on 6 matching bases. Germline assignment: CDR1 SGHVS and CDR2 FQNEAQ. Trimming left V 2 bases short and J 0 bases short, with 12 bases between. The CDR3 is made up of 16 amino acids. CDR3 DNA sequence: TGTGCCAGCAGCTTACCATGGACTACCAGCACAGATACGCAGTATTTT. Its protein product is CASSLPWTTSTDTQYF.

The chain joins TRBV6-4 to TRBJ1-4; D is unresolved. The ends were cut back, 5 bases at V and 7 bases at J, with 11 bases in the middle. In germline, CDR1 is MRHNA, CDR2 SNTAGT. CDR3 size: 13 residues. CDR3 sequence (DNA): TGTGCCAGCAGTCTAACCTCGGGTGAAAAACTGTTTTTT. This codes for CASSLTSGEKLFF.

The CDR3 DNA reads as TGTGCCAGCAGTGAATTGACAGGGGCAAATTCACCCCTCCACTTT. Its protein is CASSELTGANSPLHF. The J gene is TRBJ1-6, the V gene TRBV25-1; 8 bases map to TRBD1. The V gene end was trimmed by 1 base and the J gene end by 7 bases; junction bases not matched to a gene: 3. Germline-derived CDR1 and CDR2 are MGHDK and SYGVNS. There are 15 residues in the CDR3.

The chain recombines TRBV2 with TRBJ2-2; D not certain. Germline-derived CDR1 and CDR2 are SNHLY and FYNNEI. The CDR3 has 13 residues. V was cut by 4 bases and J by 4 bases, with 7 bases left in between. Written as DNA, the CDR3 is TGTGCCAGCAGTGCCGAGGTCACCGGGGAGCTGTTTTTT. It codes for CASSAEVTGELFF.

This clone showed up just once. This chain connects TRBV5-4 to TRBJ2-6; 10 nucleotides align to TRBD1. This CDR3 spans 18 amino acids. CDR1 is SGHNT and CDR2 is YYREEE in the germline V gene (reference sequence). J gave up 0 bases and V 2 bases, and 5 bases lay outside the gene matches. CDR3 sequence: CASSFPGQGSSGANVLTF. The CDR3 bases are TGTGCCAGCAGCTTCCCGGGACAGGGGAGCTCTGGGGCCAACGTCCTGACTTTC. Combining the CDR3 with reference TRBV5-4 and TRBJ2-6 gives the whole variable domain ETGVTQSPTHLIKTRGQQVTLRCSSQSGHNTVSWYQQALGQGPQFIFQYYREEENGRGNFPPRFSGLQFPNYSSELNVNALELDDSALYLCASSFPGQGSSGANVLTFGAGSRLTVL.

This clone appeared a single time. The CDR3 region is CASSILAGLYEQYF. The CDR3 DNA reads TGTGCCAGTAGTATCCTAGCGGGGTTGTACGAGCAGTACTTC. The chain uses TRBV19 and TRBJ2-7; 9 positions match TRBD2. V shed 3 bases, J shed 4 bases, and the junction held 4 bases outside the gene matches. The germline CDR1 and CDR2 sequences are LNHDA and SQIVND (reference sequence). The CDR3 is made up of 14 amino acids.

The chain combines TRBV4-1 with TRBJ1-1; perhaps TRBD1 as D (5 bases). The germline V gene encodes CDR1 MGHRA and CDR2 YSYEKL. CDR3 length: 14 amino acids. Between the trimmed V and J ends, which lost 6 bases and 1 base, there was a span of 12 bases. The CDR3 protein is CASSRVQANTEAFF. CDR3 nucleotides: TGCGCCAGCAGTAGAGTACAGGCGAACACTGAAGCTTTCTTT.

The CDR3 region has the DNA TGCGCCAGCAGCCAAATCCGGAGGGGGAGGGACTATGGCTACACCTTC. Translation: CASSQIRRGRDYGYTF. The gene calls are TRBV4-1 and TRBJ1-2, with D possibly TRBD1 on 6 matching bases. V lost 2 bases, J lost 3 bases, and 16 bases lay in between. This CDR3 is 16 amino acids long. Germline V gene sequence: CDR1 MGHRA, CDR2 YSYEKL.

The CDR3 region is CAWRVGSYGYTF. CDR3 bases: TGTGCCTGGAGGGTGGGGAGCTATGGCTACACCTTC. The chain has TRBV30 and TRBJ1-2; no reliable D call. Deletions cut 3 bases from V and 4 bases from J, with 9 bases between. The CDR3 is 12 residues long. Germline V gene sequence: CDR1 GTSNPN, CDR2 SVGIG (reference sequence).

The chain employs TRBV5-4 and TRBJ2-3; TRBD2 might be the D (5 bases). Trimming took off 0 bases at V and 2 bases at J, with 10 bases between the two ends. The CDR3 loop spans 15 amino acids. Germline CDR1 and CDR2: SGHNT and YYREEE (reference sequence). The CDR3 here is CASSLAGGHTDTQYF. The CDR3 nucleotides read TGTGCCAGCAGCTTGGCAGGCGGGCACACAGATACGCAGTATTTT.

The count of this clone is one. V gene TRBV19 combines with J gene TRBJ1-1; a weak D match, TRBD1 (6 bases). V was clipped by 6 bases and J by 3 bases, with 14 bases between them. The CDR3 length is 14 residues. The germline V gene encodes CDR1 LNHDA and CDR2 SQIVND (reference sequence). In DNA form, the CDR3 reads TGTGCCAGTAGGGTCCCAGGGGAGCACACTGAAGCTTTCTTT. Translated: CASRVPGEHTEAFF.

The chain combines TRBV15 with TRBJ1-5; 9 bases agree with TRBD1. The trim removed 6 bases at V and 0 bases at J, leaving 9 bases unmatched. Germline values: CDR1 LNHNV, CDR2 YYDKDF (reference sequence). This CDR3 region has 17 residues. CDR3 in amino acids: CATSYRDREFSNQPQHF. The CDR3 DNA reads as TGTGCCACCAGTTACCGGGACAGGGAGTTTAGCAATCAGCCCCAGCATTTT.

The chain combines TRBV5-4 with TRBJ1-6; 9 nucleotides match TRBD1. V lost 4 bases, J lost 6 bases, and 5 bases stayed unmatched. This CDR3 region has 15 residues. Per germline, CDR1 SGHNT and CDR2 YYREEE (reference sequence). In DNA form, the CDR3 reads TGTGCCAGCAGCCGGGACAGGGACGGTAATTCACCCCTCCACTTT. Protein: CASSRDRDGNSPLHF.

The J gene is TRBJ2-7, the V gene TRBV6-4; 7 bases match TRBD1. Per the germline V gene, CDR1 is MRHNA and CDR2 is SNTAGT. The CDR3 totals 16 residues. Trimming at V came to 2 bases and at J to 0 bases, leaving 7 bases not matched to a gene. The chain's CDR3 is CASSDLGQVHSYEQYV. CDR3 nucleotide sequence: TGTGCCAGCAGTGACCTTGGACAGGTCCACTCCTACGAGCAGTACGTC.

The genes are TRBV3-1 (or the pseudogene TRBV3-2) and TRBJ1-3; 9 bases map to TRBD1. Trimming took 1 base from V and 6 from J; bases not matched to a gene: 1. Germline CDR1 reads LGHDT; CDR2 reads YNNKEL (reference sequence). The CDR3 length is 14 residues. The CDR3 loop reads CASSQGTGENTIYF. The CDR3 nucleotides are TGTGCCAGCAGCCAAGGGACAGGGGAAAACACCATATATTTT.

The V call is TRBV5-1, the J call TRBJ2-1; tentatively, D is TRBD2 (7 bases). CDR3 length: 16 residues. Trimming cost V 3 bases and J 0 bases, with 13 bases left between them. CDR1 is SGHRS, CDR2 YFSETQ, per germline. The CDR3 loop reads CASSWGGRSSYNEQFF. In nucleotides, the CDR3 is TGCGCCAGCAGCTGGGGGGGCCGGAGCTCCTACAATGAGCAGTTCTTC.

The chain recombines TRBV7-9 with TRBJ1-6, with 8 positions matching TRBD1. V gave up 3 bases and J gave up 5 bases; unmatched junction bases: 9. Germline lookup yields CDR1 SEHNR and CDR2 FQNEAQ (reference sequence). The CDR3 runs 17 residues. The CDR3 loop reads CASSFSPDRGDNSPLHF. CDR3 DNA: TGTGCCAGCAGCTTTTCCCCCGACAGGGGTGATAATTCACCCCTCCACTTT.

V is TRBV28 and J is TRBJ2-7; D is ambiguous. Trimming cost V 6 bases and J 2 bases, with 11 bases left between them. This CDR3 has 13 residues. Germline V lookup: CDR1 MDHEN, CDR2 SYDVKM. Here the CDR3 reads CASSRSPAYEQYV. Here the CDR3 DNA reads TGTGCCAGCAGCCGTAGCCCGGCCTACGAGCAGTACGTC.

In this sample, this clone turned up once. This rearrangement joins TRBV11-3 to TRBJ2-1; TRBD2 aligns across 12 bases. The V segment lost 4 bases and the J segment 8 bases; nucleotides outside the gene matches: 6. Germline V gene data show CDR1 as SGHNT and CDR2 as YENEEA. CDR3 length: 15 residues. The CDR3 sequence is CASSSSGGAWDEQFF. CDR3 coding DNA: TGTGCCAGCAGCTCTAGCGGGGGGGCCTGGGATGAGCAGTTCTTC.

For this clone: This sample also contains other DNA sequences that code for the same CDR3. V is TRBV27 and J is TRBJ1-5; D is unclear. V lost 3 bases and J 1 base, leaving 4 bases between the germline ends. CDR3 length equals 13 residues. CDR1 and CDR2 (germline): MNHEY, SMNVEV (reference sequence). The CDR3 is CASSFSSNQPQHF. The CDR3 DNA follows: TGTGCCAGCAGTTTTTCAAGCAATCAGCCCCAGCATTTT.